The 32 T cell receptor beta chains presented below share a single source sample, sequenced in a study of blood T cell repertoires in COVID-19. Data came from immunoSEQ multiplex PCR; TCRdb stores just in-frame clones and leaves some out. The sample records about 95,000 clones, over 75% being singletons. Sequencing was done on a sample of peripheral blood. Receptor source: a human donor in a cohort sampled during active COVID-19.

In this sample, this clone turned up a few times. The rearrangement uses TRBV7-3 and TRBJ2-7, with 8 nucleotides matching TRBD2. Germline V gives CDR1 SGHTA, CDR2 FQGTGA. This CDR3 spans 14 amino acids. The ends lost 3 bases at V and 4 bases at J; junction bases unmatched: 5. CDR3 DNA sequence: TGTGCCAGCAGCTTTGCGGGGGGATCTTACGAGCAGTACTTC. Its translation is CASSFAGGSYEQYF.

This clone has a single count. V gene TRBV6-5 combines with J gene TRBJ1-2; the D gene is possibly TRBD1 (6 bases). Looked up from germline, CDR1 is MNHEY and CDR2 is SVGAGI. This CDR3 comprises 16 residues. Trimming cost V 4 bases and J 0 bases, with 15 bases left between them. In DNA form, the CDR3 reads TGTGCCAGCAGTTCCGGGACACCGCCTTCTAACTATGGCTACACCTTC. Translation: CASSSGTPPSNYGYTF.

The gene calls are TRBV3-1 (or the pseudogene TRBV3-2) and TRBJ1-1; D is undetermined. Germline CDR1 LGHDT, CDR2 YNNKEL (reference sequence). The CDR3 length is 14 residues. V dropped 1 base and J dropped 1 base, with 7 bases sitting between them. The CDR3 protein is CASSQGGANTEAFF. CDR3 sequence (DNA): TGTGCCAGCAGCCAAGGAGGAGCGAACACTGAAGCTTTCTTT.

The rearrangement uses TRBV6-6 and TRBJ1-1; the match to TRBD1 covers 7 bases. V shed 5 bases, J shed 4 bases, and the junction held 10 bases outside the gene matches. There are 15 residues in the CDR3. CDR1 and CDR2 from the germline V gene are MNHNY and SVGAGI (reference sequence). CDR3 sequence (DNA): TGTGCCAGCAGTCCCCCGGCCAGGGGGAGCACTGAAGCTTTCTTT. Amino acid sequence: CASSPPARGSTEAFF.

The chain is built from TRBV18 and TRBJ2-2; TRBD2 matches 7 bases. The germline V gene encodes CDR1 KGHSH and CDR2 LQKENI. The CDR3 is 17 residues long. With V trimmed by 4 bases and J by 4 bases, 12 bases remained unmatched. The CDR3 protein is CASSLQGGTTFTGELFF. CDR3 DNA sequence: TGTGCCAGCTCACTACAAGGCGGGACTACATTCACCGGGGAGCTGTTTTTT. Together with reference TRBV18 and TRBJ2-2, the CDR3 gives the full variable domain: NAGVMQNPRHLVRRRGQEARLRCSPMKGHSHVYWYRQLPEEGLKFMVYLQKENIIDESGMPKERFSAEFPKEGPSILRIQQVVRGDSAAYFCASSLQGGTTFTGELFFGEGSRLTVL.

This chain uses TRBV19 with TRBJ2-7, with 7 bases lining up with TRBD1. V was clipped by 6 bases and J by 3 bases; unmatched bases: 8. Germline CDR1 is LNHDA and CDR2 is SQIVND (reference sequence). The CDR3 sequence is 14 residues long. CDR3 sequence (DNA): TGTGCCAGTAGGGAACGTGGACAGGACTACGAGCAGTACTTC. Encoded protein: CASRERGQDYEQYF.

This clone was seen a few times. The CDR3 here is CASGRWTGDNSPLHF. The CDR3, as DNA: TGTGCTAGTGGTCGCTGGACAGGGGATAATTCACCCCTCCACTTT. The chain joins TRBV12-5 to TRBJ1-6; 9 bases line up with TRBD1. The germline V gene encodes CDR1 LGHNT and CDR2 FRNRAP. This CDR3 is built from 15 residues. V gave up 5 bases and J gave up 5 bases; unmatched junction bases: 4.

The J gene is TRBJ2-7, the V gene TRBV28; 7 bases match TRBD1. Losses at the gene ends were 2 bases for V and 2 bases for J; bases not matched to a gene: 3. CDR3 length equals 14 residues. The germline V gene has CDR1 MDHEN and CDR2 SYDVKM. The CDR3 region has the DNA TGTGCCAGCAGTTTACCGGGGACAGCCTACGAGCAGTACTTC. It codes for CASSLPGTAYEQYF.

The CDR3 region has the DNA TGTGCCAGCAGCTTAGGGGAGCGGGGGGGCCGGGATGAGCAGTTCTTC. This encodes CASSLGERGGRDEQFF. V and J are TRBV7-8 and TRBJ2-1; TRBD2 matches 10 bases. J lost 8 bases, V lost 1 base, and 8 bases had no gene match. This CDR3 has 16 residues. Germline V gene data show CDR1 as SGHVS and CDR2 as FQNEAQ. The whole variable domain, filled in from reference TRBV7-8 and TRBJ2-1, reads GAGVSQSPRYKVAKRGQDVALRCDPISGHVSLFWYQQALGQGPEFLTYFQNEAQLDKSGLPSDRFFAERPEGSVSTLKIQRTQQEDSAVYLCASSLGERGGRDEQFFGPGTRLTVL.

The CDR3 coding sequence is TGTGCCAGCAGATCCACTAGCGGCTCCTACAATGAGCAGTTCTTC. This translates into CASRSTSGSYNEQFF. The rearrangement links TRBV14 to TRBJ2-1; 8 nucleotides agree with TRBD2. With V trimmed by 6 bases and J by 0 bases, 4 bases remained unmatched. Germline V gene sequence: CDR1 SGHDN, CDR2 FVKESK. This CDR3 has 15 amino acids.

This CDR3 reads CASSLAGSNTEAFF. For the CDR3, the DNA is TGTGCCAGCAGCTTAGCTGGCAGTAACACTGAAGCTTTCTTT. The chain carries TRBV7-9 and TRBJ1-1; D is unresolved. This CDR3 region has 14 residues. Germline V gives CDR1 SEHNR, CDR2 FQNEAQ (reference sequence). V dropped 0 bases and J dropped 2 bases, with 7 bases sitting between them.

The V gene is TRBV5-3, the J gene TRBJ2-7; 10 bases line up with TRBD2. TRBV5-3 is filed as an ORF, its function uncertain. The CDR3 sequence is 14 residues long. The junction had 0 bases not matched to a gene; V was cut back by 1 base and J by 2 bases. CDR3 loop: CARSLTSGAYEQYF. The CDR3 DNA reads as TGTGCCAGAAGCTTGACTAGCGGGGCCTACGAGCAGTACTTC.

This chain links TRBV11-2 with TRBJ2-1, with D perhaps TRBD1 (5 bases). The germline gives CDR1 SGHAT, CDR2 FQNNGV. V lost 1 base, J lost 5 bases, and 9 bases lay in between. This CDR3 contains 14 residues. CDR3 sequence reads: CASSLGGRNNEQFF. For the CDR3, the DNA is TGTGCCAGCAGCTTAGGGGGCAGAAACAATGAGCAGTTCTTC.

The chain uses TRBV4-3 and TRBJ2-1, with a weak D call TRBD1 (6 bases). The germline V and J ends were trimmed by 1 base and 7 bases, with 17 bases remaining between them. From germline, CDR1 is LGHNA and CDR2 YSLEER. CDR3 length: 16 residues. The CDR3 reads CASSQVPETGGNEQFF. CDR3 bases: TGCGCCAGCAGCCAAGTTCCGGAGACAGGCGGTAATGAGCAGTTCTTC.

The chain recombines TRBV18 with TRBJ1-1; tentatively, D is TRBD1 (6 bases). The CDR3 spans 13 residues. Trimming cost V 5 bases and J 1 base, with 8 bases left between them. Germline V CDR1 and CDR2: KGHSH, LQKENI. CDR3 residues: CASSNRENTEAFF. Here the CDR3 DNA reads TGTGCCAGCTCAAACAGGGAGAACACTGAAGCTTTCTTT.

The J gene is TRBJ2-3, the V gene TRBV19, with D perhaps TRBD1 (5 bases). The CDR3 is 15 amino acids. CDR1 and CDR2 (germline): LNHDA, SQIVND (reference sequence). Trimming removed 6 bases from V and 5 bases from J, with 18 bases in between. CDR3 bases: TGTGCCAGTAGCGACGACAGTACGTCGAGAGATACGCAGTATTTT. It encodes CASSDDSTSRDTQYF. The full variable domain, its missing parts supplied by reference TRBV19 and TRBJ2-3, is DGGITQSPKYLFRKEGQNVTLSCEQNLNHDAMYWYRQDPGQGLRLIYYSQIVNDFQKGDIAEGYSVSREKKESFPLTVTSAQKNPTAFYLCASSDDSTSRDTQYFGPGTRLTVL.

This clone was recorded once. The chain combines TRBV6-5 with TRBJ2-2; 7 positions agree with TRBD1. From germline, CDR1 is MNHEY and CDR2 SVGAGI. There are 15 residues in the CDR3. J lost 5 bases, V lost 2 bases, and 5 bases had no gene match. The CDR3 nucleotides read TGTGCCAGCAGTTACGAGGGGGCTTTAACCGGGGAGCTGTTTTTT. This encodes CASSYEGALTGELFF.

The gene calls are TRBV5-8 and TRBJ1-3; a possible D gene is TRBD1 (5 bases). Deletions cut 3 bases from V and 0 bases from J, with 13 bases between. The CDR3 length is 16 residues. The germline gives CDR1 SGHTS, CDR2 YDEGEE. The CDR3 nucleotides are TGTGCCAGCAGCTGGGAAGGGGTGAGCTCTGGAAACACCATATATTTT. Protein: CASSWEGVSSGNTIYF.

The V and J genes are TRBV7-2 and TRBJ2-3, with 10 positions matching TRBD2. In germline, CDR1 is SGHTA, CDR2 FQGNSA. The CDR3 totals 15 residues. V was clipped by 3 bases and J by 6 bases; unmatched bases: 6. For the CDR3, the DNA is TGTGCCAGCAGCTTCCAGCTAGCGGGGGCGGATACGCAGTATTTT. Translating it yields CASSFQLAGADTQYF.

This clone has only a few counts. The chain has TRBV18 and TRBJ1-1; possible D gene TRBD1, 6 bases. CDR1 is KGHSH, CDR2 LQKENI, per germline. The CDR3 has 12 amino acids. V lost 5 bases to trimming and J lost 8 bases, with 12 bases between them. The CDR3 reads CASSTGQREAFF. The CDR3 DNA reads as TGTGCCAGCTCAACCGGACAGAGAGAAGCTTTCTTT. Combining the CDR3 with reference TRBV18 and TRBJ1-1 gives the whole variable domain NAGVMQNPRHLVRRRGQEARLRCSPMKGHSHVYWYRQLPEEGLKFMVYLQKENIIDESGMPKERFSAEFPKEGPSILRIQQVVRGDSAAYFCASSTGQREAFFGQGTRLTVV.

This chain links TRBV6-5 with TRBJ1-5, with 9 bases fitting TRBD1. CDR1 is MNHEY, CDR2 SVGAGI, per germline. Germline trimming cut 8 bases from V and 5 bases from J; bases unmatched to any gene: 4. The CDR3 is 13 residues long. The CDR3: CASRGQGYQPQHF. CDR3 nucleotide sequence: TGTGCCAGCCGGGGACAGGGCTATCAGCCCCAGCATTTT.

The rearrangement links TRBV11-3 to TRBJ1-3; TRBD1 matches 7 bases. This CDR3 is 15 amino acids long. Germline loops: CDR1 SGHNT, CDR2 YENEEA. V lost 5 bases, J lost 2 bases, and 6 bases stayed unmatched. CDR3 DNA: TGTGCCAGCAGCCGGGACAGCGAAACTGGAAACACCATATATTTT. It translates to CASSRDSETGNTIYF.

The rearrangement uses TRBV4-3 and TRBJ1-2, with 8 bases that match TRBD1. The germline V gene has CDR1 LGHNA and CDR2 YSLEER. This CDR3 comprises 15 residues. J lost 4 bases, V lost 0 bases, and 4 bases had no gene match. The CDR3 loop is CASSQDTGGIYGYTF. CDR3 coding DNA: TGCGCCAGCAGCCAAGACACAGGGGGTATCTATGGCTACACCTTC.

V and J are TRBV7-2 and TRBJ1-5; 7 nucleotides agree with TRBD1. The CDR3 length is 17 residues. V was clipped by 4 bases and J by 4 bases; unmatched bases: 13. CDR1 SGHTA and CDR2 FQGNSA come from the germline V gene. CDR3: CASSSTGSNLGNQPQHF. CDR3 nucleotide sequence: TGTGCCAGCAGCTCGACAGGGAGTAATTTAGGTAATCAGCCCCAGCATTTT.

The chain carries TRBV28 and TRBJ2-1, with no clear D. There are 13 residues in the CDR3. V shed 5 bases and J shed 10 bases, with 15 bases lying between them. The germline V gene encodes CDR1 MDHEN and CDR2 SYDVKM. CDR3 loop: CASSLLFSHEQFF. The CDR3 DNA follows: TGTGCCAGCAGTCTCCTCTTTAGCCACGAGCAGTTCTTC.

V usage is TRBV9 and J usage is TRBJ1-6, with D perhaps TRBD1 (6 bases). The CDR3 length is 14 residues. CDR1 is SGDLS, CDR2 YYNGEE, per germline. Deletions cut 0 bases from V and 7 bases from J, with 8 bases between. The CDR3 loop is CASSVETGNSPLHF. Written as DNA, the CDR3 is TGTGCCAGCAGCGTAGAAACAGGGAATTCACCCCTCCACTTT.

The genes are TRBV6-5 and TRBJ1-1, with TRBD1 identical over 10 bases. V was pared by 6 bases and J by 6 bases, with 7 bases of the junction left unmatched. The CDR3 extends over 14 amino acids. The germline CDR1 and CDR2 sequences are MNHEY and SVGAGI. CDR3 nucleotide sequence: TGTGCCAGCAGCCCAGACAGGGGGCCCTCTGAAGCTTTCTTT. Amino acids: CASSPDRGPSEAFF.

The V call is TRBV18, the J call TRBJ1-2; TRBD1 is a possible D gene (5 bases). The CDR3 loop spans 14 amino acids. Trimming cost V 2 bases and J 8 bases, with 15 bases left between them. Germline V gene lookup returns CDR1 KGHSH and CDR2 LQKENI. In DNA, the CDR3 is TGTGCCAGCTCACCAAGAACAGGTCAAGGGGGCTACACCTTC. This sequence encodes CASSPRTGQGGYTF.

The chain links TRBV2 to TRBJ2-2, with a weak D call TRBD1 (6 bases). Germline V gives CDR1 SNHLY, CDR2 FYNNEI. This CDR3 region has 15 residues. Trimming pared 6 bases from V and 5 bases from J, leaving 16 bases between. DNA of the CDR3: TGTGCCAGCAGCCCACAGGGAAGGGTGACCGGGGAGCTGTTTTTT. This translates into CASSPQGRVTGELFF.

This chain joins TRBV20-1 and TRBJ1-2, with TRBD1 identical over 8 bases. Unmatched junction bases numbered 14, after V lost 6 bases and J lost 8 bases. The germline V gene encodes CDR1 DFQATT and CDR2 SNEGSKA (reference sequence). CDR3 length equals 14 residues. CDR3 nucleotide sequence: TGCAGTGCAAGTCGACAGGGGACCCCTGGGGGCTACACCTTC. Translation gives CSASRQGTPGGYTF.

This sequence joins TRBV2 and TRBJ2-7; 7 nucleotides align to TRBD2. J lost 5 bases, V lost 5 bases, and 6 bases had no gene match. CDR3 length equals 13 residues. Germline values: CDR1 SNHLY, CDR2 FYNNEI. The CDR3 loop reads CASSKWEGDEQYF. CDR3 bases: TGTGCCAGCAGTAAGTGGGAGGGAGACGAGCAGTACTTC.

The rearrangement uses TRBV11-2 and TRBJ2-5; D unclear. The CDR3 is 14 residues long. CDR1 and CDR2 from the germline V gene are SGHAT and FQNNGV. The V and J ends lost 1 base and 7 bases respectively, with 13 bases between them. The CDR3: CASSLVPPSGTQYF. The CDR3 DNA follows: TGTGCCAGCAGCTTAGTTCCACCCTCGGGGACCCAGTACTTC.